This T cell receptor (beta chain) was captured by sequencing in a study of blood T cells in healthy people across ages. V was shortened by 3 bases and J by 2 bases, with 12 bases between the two germline ends. The CDR3 has 15 residues. The germline V gene has CDR1 SGHDN and CDR2 FVKESK. The second PCR ran roughly 6 to 12 cycles with a sample-barcoded 5' primer and J-beta primers. Via MiXCR, TCRdb re-called the 5' RACE reads, giving one row per CDR3 protein. The repertoire includes about 1,000,000 distinct CDR3 sequences, around 45% of them detected once, and approximately 20% sits in the top ten. This clonotype showed up just a few times.

Material: blood. The gene calls are TRBV14 and TRBJ2-3, with D hard to call. The receptor comes from a woman aged 55-69 years in good health. CDR3: CASSQISRSTDTQYF. For the CDR3, the DNA is TGTGCCAGCAGCCAGATTAGCAGATCCACAGATACGCAGTATTTT.